Below, 10 T cell receptor beta chains from the same sample are listed, as sequenced in a study of human T cells and chemical hapten exposure. TCRdb independently ran MiXCR on the RACE reads; one entry per CDR3 protein. This table has tens of thousands of distinct CDR3 sequences, roughly 6.7% appearing once. Described time point: pre-sensitization, week 0. The treatment is: therapeutic diphenylcyclopropenone sensitization with weekly scalp DPC. Sequencing was performed on whole blood, taken in connection with sensitization to the hapten diphenylcyclopropenone (DPC). The receptors stem from a woman younger than 45 with alopecia areata. Some clones in this sample may be carry-over from other donors' samples.

This clonotype was seen many times. This rearrangement joins TRBV5-1 to TRBJ1-2; 7 bases fit TRBD1. Germline loops: CDR1 SGHRS, CDR2 YFSETQ. The CDR3 contains 16 residues. Trimming cost V 1 base and J 3 bases; bases outside gene matches: 9. The CDR3 is CASSLLGTAADYGYTF. The CDR3 DNA reads TGCGCCAGCAGCTTGTTAGGGACAGCCGCCGACTATGGCTACACCTTC.

This clonotype was recorded at least ten times. The chain employs TRBV10-3 and TRBJ2-1; 8 bases fit TRBD1. The CDR3 is 16 amino acids. The V gene end was trimmed by 10 bases and the J gene end by 5 bases; junction bases not matched to a gene: 16. From germline, CDR1 is ENHRY and CDR2 SYGVKD. CDR3 sequence (DNA): TGTGCCACCATAAGGACAGGGCCCCAGATGGACAATGAGCAGTTCTTC. It codes for CATIRTGPQMDNEQFF.

This clonotype was recorded at least ten times. This chain joins TRBV5-1 and TRBJ2-2; D possibly matches TRBD1 or TRBD2 (6 bases each). This CDR3 comprises 14 residues. Germline-derived CDR1 and CDR2 are SGHRS and YFSETQ. V was clipped by 4 bases and J by 5 bases, with 12 bases between them. In DNA form, the CDR3 reads TGCGCCAGCAGCCCGGGGGCCCCAACCGGGGAGCTGTTTTTT. Protein: CASSPGAPTGELFF.

In this sample, this clonotype turned up many times. This sequence joins TRBV10-3 and TRBJ1-3; D is uncertain. V shed 3 bases and J shed 4 bases, with 4 bases lying between them. The CDR3 is 12 amino acids. Germline CDR1 reads ENHRY; CDR2 reads SYGVKD. The CDR3 here is CAISEKGNTIYF. The CDR3 DNA follows: TGTGCCATCAGTGAAAAAGGAAACACCATATATTTT.

Only a few counts were recorded for this clonotype. This sequence joins TRBV5-1 and TRBJ2-1; TRBD1 matches 8 bases. V was pared by 7 bases and J by 7 bases, with 13 bases of the junction left unmatched. This CDR3 contains 15 residues. CDR1 is SGHRS and CDR2 is YFSETQ in the germline V gene. As DNA, the CDR3 is TGCGCCAGCGGTGCCCCAGGGGGCGCGATGAATGAGCAGTTCTTC. This sequence encodes CASGAPGGAMNEQFF.

This clonotype came up many times. The chain is built from TRBV30 and TRBJ1-1; TRBD1 aligns across 7 bases. Germline CDR1 GTSNPN, CDR2 SVGIG (reference sequence). Losses at the gene ends were 0 bases for V and 5 bases for J; bases not matched to a gene: 3. The CDR3 is 13 amino acids. The CDR3 coding sequence is TGTGCCTGGAGTGTCGACAGGGAAACTGAAGCTTTCTTT. Its translation: CAWSVDRETEAFF.

About this clonotype: A much larger clone lies one base from this, so it may be a read error. The chain employs TRBV27 and TRBJ1-1; the D gene is possibly TRBD1 (5 bases). CDR3 size: 15 residues. Germline V gives CDR1 MNHEY, CDR2 SMNVEV (reference sequence). The CDR3 nucleotides are TGTACCAGCAGTTTATCAGGGCAGTTGAACACTGAAGCTTTCTTT. It encodes CTSSLSGQLNTEAFF.

This clonotype was counted ten times or more. The rearrangement joins TRBV21-1 to TRBJ2-7; TRBD1, the table's D call, lacks a check against the DNA. TRBV21-1 is reported as a pseudogene. CDR3 length: 16 residues. The CDR3 loop is CASSKFGAFRSYEQYF. The CDR3 DNA is TGTGCCAGCAGCAAATTCGGGGCGTTCCGTTCGTACGAGCAGTACTTC.

This clonotype was observed a few times. V gene TRBV19 combines with J gene TRBJ1-1; D ambiguous. Trimming removed 3 bases at V and 9 bases at J, with 14 bases between. Germline CDR1 is LNHDA and CDR2 is SQIVND (reference sequence). The CDR3 sequence is 13 residues long. In DNA, the CDR3 is TGTGCCAGTAGTATTGGGAGGAATTCTCAAGCTTTCTTT. It specifies CASSIGRNSQAFF.

This clonotype occurred many times. The rearrangement links TRBV11-2 to TRBJ2-5; D may be TRBD2 (6 bases). CDR1 is SGHAT and CDR2 is FQNNGV in the germline V gene. V shed 4 bases and J shed 1 base, with 7 bases lying between them. The CDR3 has 13 residues. CDR3 loop: CASSWGLQETQYF. For the CDR3, the DNA is TGTGCCAGCAGCTGGGGACTCCAAGAGACCCAGTACTTC.